The T cell receptor (beta chain) described here comes from a study of T cell repertoires in cytomegalovirus infection. Study overall: It can be stated that public TCR beta signatures indicated CMV infection as well as a matching HLA type.

Whole-study findings and limits: HLA-C-restricted TCR beta clonotypes specific for CMV led the ex vivo response.

Concerning this clonotype: The target antigen is unknown.

V shed 4 bases and J 5 bases; nucleotides not matched to a gene: 12. The CDR3 sequence is 16 residues long. Germline-derived CDR1 and CDR2 are ENHRY and SYGVKD. TCRdb reprocessed the reads with MiXCR, giving one entry per CDR3 protein. The table records about 830,000 distinct CDR3 sequences, approximately 29% of them present only once. Material: cultured CD8+ T cells from PBMCs, obtained from culture after CMV antigen stimulation. The clonotype originates from a human donor in good health (CMV status not recorded). Some clones in this sample may be carry-over from other donors' samples. V gene TRBV10-3 combines with J gene TRBJ2-7, with 9 bases aligning to TRBD1. In nucleotides, the CDR3 is TGTGCCATCAGTGCGCCTTACAGGGGGCCCACCGACGAGCAGTACTTC. Its translation is CAISAPYRGPTDEQYF.